The rows below give T cell receptor beta chains drawn from one sample of a study of neurological immune-mediated disorders. In TCRdb, the 5' RACE reads were re-called with MiXCR into one record per CDR3 protein. The repertoire has approximately 30,000 distinct CDR3 sequences, about 4% of them found once; the top ten carry about 23%. Sequencing was performed on CD4+ T cells from blood. The receptors here all came from a woman aged 40 to 49 in good health. Each CDR3 is given with its conserved first and last residue. The order of the fields is J gene, V gene, D gene, clone size, CDR3 DNA, CDR3 protein. D genes are given only for firm matches. Size tells how often a clone was seen (once, few, many) or the class of an expanded clone, and some rows leave it out.

>TRBJ2-3|TRBV5-1|NA|many
TGCGCCAGCAGCTTGGGGAATAGTGGACTGGATACGCAGTATTTT
CASSLGNSGLDTQYF
>TRBJ2-5|TRBV5-1|TRBD1|many
TGCGCCAGCAGCGCCTCGACAGGGGAGAAGACCCAGTACTTC
CASSASTGEKTQYF
>TRBJ2-3|TRBV29-1|TRBD1|many
TGCAGCGTTGAGGCCCCCATAAACCCCCCCTCTACAGGGGGGAGGACAGATACGCAGTATTTT
CSVEAPINPPSTGGRTDTQYF
>TRBJ2-5|TRBV2|NA|many
TGTGCCAGCAGTGAACTAGAGGGAGAGACCCAGTACTTC
CASSELEGETQYF
>TRBJ1-4|TRBV5-1|TRBD1|many
TGCGCCAGCAGCGTTTTAGGAGGGGGCCTCACTAATGAAAAACTGTTTTTT
CASSVLGGGLTNEKLFF
>TRBJ2-4|TRBV18|NA|NA
TGTGCCAGCTCTCAAGACAGAAACATTAAGTACTTC
CASSQDRNIKYF
>TRBJ1-4|TRBV5-1|NA|many
TGCGCCAGCAGCTTGACAGGTACCCCTGAAAAACTGTTTTTT
CASSLTGTPEKLFF
>TRBJ2-7|TRBV28|TRBD1|many
TGTGCCAGCAGTTTATCGGACAGGGGCTACGAGCAGTACTTC
CASSLSDRGYEQYF
>TRBJ1-2|TRBV6-2/TRBV6-3|NA|few
TGTGCCAGCAGTTATTCCGGGCCCCCCGGCTACACCTTC
CASSYSGPPGYTF
>TRBJ1-4|TRBV29-1|NA|many
TGCAGCGTTGCCCGCACTAATGAAAAACTGTTTTTT
CSVARTNEKLFF
>TRBJ1-1|TRBV20-1|NA|many
TGCAGTGCTAGGCCGGGCCACACTGAAGCTTTCTTT
CSARPGHTEAFF
>TRBJ1-2|TRBV20-1|NA|many
TGCAGTGCTAGAGGAGGAGGGAAAGAGGATGGCTACACCTTC
CSARGGGKEDGYTF
>TRBJ1-6|TRBV5-5|NA|many
TGTGCCAGCAGCTTGGGTGCGTCACCCCTCCACTTT
CASSLGASPLHF
>TRBJ2-5|TRBV9|NA|many
TGTGCCAGCAGCGTATCCCAGGAGACCCAGTACTTC
CASSVSQETQYF
>TRBJ2-1|TRBV3-1|NA|many
TGTGCCAGCTCCTCAAGGGGGGAGGCGAATGAGCAGTTCTTC
CASSSRGEANEQFF
>TRBJ2-3|TRBV5-1|TRBD1|many
TGCGCCAGTGGGACAGGACCCACAGATACGCAGTATTTT
CASGTGPTDTQYF
>TRBJ2-1|TRBV5-1|NA|many
TGCGCCAGCAACGTTCTAAGATTAGGGAATGAGCAGTTCTTC
CASNVLRLGNEQFF
>TRBJ1-4|TRBV6-1|NA|many
TGTGCCAGCAGTGAAACCGGGGGTCGAGAAAAACTGTTTTTT
CASSETGGREKLFF
>TRBJ2-1|TRBV30|NA|many
TGTGCCTGGACAGGGGGGAACTACAATGAGCAGTTCTTC
CAWTGGNYNEQFF
>TRBJ2-2|TRBV14|NA|many
TGTGCCAGCAGCCGATACCCGGACACCGGGGAGCTGTTTTTT
CASSRYPDTGELFF
>TRBJ2-5|TRBV29-1|NA|many
TGCAGCGCCCGAGGGGGGTCCTGGGAGACCCAGTACTTC
CSARGGSWETQYF
>TRBJ2-7|TRBV7-8|NA|many
TGTGCCAGCAGCTCCCGGGACACAGGCTACGAGCAGTACTTC
CASSSRDTGYEQYF
>TRBJ2-7|TRBV5-1|TRBD2|many
TGCGCCAGCAGCTACGGACTAGCGGGAGCTCCCTCCTACGAGCAGTACTTC
CASSYGLAGAPSYEQYF
>TRBJ2-1|TRBV28|NA|many
TGTGCCAGCAGTTCCTCGGGAACCTACAATGAGCAGTTCTTC
CASSSSGTYNEQFF
>TRBJ2-5|TRBV7-8|NA|many
TGTGCCAGCAGCTTAGGACAGAAAGAGACCCAGTACTTC
CASSLGQKETQYF
>TRBJ2-7|TRBV29-1|NA|many
TGCAGCGTTGCTCCAGGGGCTAGGAACGAGCAGTACTTC
CSVAPGARNEQYF
>TRBJ2-1|TRBV5-1|TRBD2|many
TGCGCCAGCAGCCGGGAGGGGTACAATGAGCAGTTCTTC
CASSREGYNEQFF
>TRBJ1-1|TRBV11-1|NA|many
TGTGCCAGCAGCTTAATCGCGGAGGGTGAAGCTTTCTTT
CASSLIAEGEAFF
>TRBJ2-3|TRBV5-1|NA|many
TGCGCCAGCAGCTCCCGGGACATCGCGTACACAGATACGCAGTATTTT
CASSSRDIAYTDTQYF
>TRBJ2-3|TRBV7-8|TRBD2|once
TGTGCCAGCAGCTCGATCCGACTAGCGGGAGAGCGGGGCACAGATACGCAGTATTTT
CASSSIRLAGERGTDTQYF
>TRBJ2-1|TRBV5-1|NA|many
TGCGCCAGCGGGTTCTCCGGGGGCAATGAGCAGTTCTTC
CASGFSGGNEQFF
>TRBJ2-7|TRBV28|NA|many
TGTGCCAGCAGTGGACAGCGGCCCACCTACGAGCAGTACTTC
CASSGQRPTYEQYF
>TRBJ2-7|TRBV7-9|NA|many
TGTGCCAGCAGCTTAACGGTCGCGGAGCAGTACTTC
CASSLTVAEQYF
>TRBJ1-5|TRBV20-1|NA|many
TGCAGTGCTAGACACCCCGGACCTTATAGCAATCAGCCCCAGCATTTT
CSARHPGPYSNQPQHF
>TRBJ2-5|TRBV10-3|TRBD1|many
TGTGCCATCAGTGAAGGGACAGGTACGGAGACCCAGTACTTC
CAISEGTGTETQYF